The 7 T cell receptor beta chains below were found in one sample sequenced in a study of OX40 agonist ivuxolimab in advanced cancers. Measured with immunoSEQ multiplex PCR; TCRdb has only the in-frame clones, and not every one. The sample yields more than 55,000 clones, around 90% seen once. Sequenced here: CD4+ or CD8+ T cells sorted from blood, sampled in a trial of the OX40 agonist ivuxolimab. Receptors originate from an adult with an advanced solid tumor such as melanoma, head and neck, liver or kidney cancer.

The chain carries TRBV7-9 and TRBJ2-5; possible D gene TRBD2, 6 bases. The germline gives CDR1 SEHNR, CDR2 FQNEAQ (reference sequence). Trimming took off 2 bases at V and 3 bases at J, with 13 bases between the two ends. This CDR3 is 15 amino acids long. The CDR3 bases are TGTGCCAGCAGCTTAACTTATGGGGGGAAAGAGACCCAGTACTTC. This translates into CASSLTYGGKETQYF.

This chain uses TRBV28 with TRBJ2-7, with D perhaps matching TRBD2 (5 bases). V was cut by 7 bases and J by 3 bases, with 13 bases left in between. CDR1 is MDHEN and CDR2 is SYDVKM in the germline V gene. This CDR3 has 13 residues. The CDR3 sequence: CASTAAGDYEQYF. The CDR3 DNA follows: TGTGCCAGCACGGCTGCCGGGGACTACGAGCAGTACTTC.

V gene TRBV19 combines with J gene TRBJ2-7; 10 bases are a match to TRBD2. V shed 5 bases, J shed 3 bases, and the junction held 4 bases outside the gene matches. The CDR3 has 14 amino acids. In germline, CDR1 is LNHDA, CDR2 SQIVND (reference sequence). The CDR3 region has the DNA TGTGCCAGTAGTTCTAGCGGGAGTTACTACGAGCAGTACTTC. It yields the protein CASSSSGSYYEQYF.

In its sample, this clone was seen once. J is TRBJ1-6 and V is TRBV28, with D possibly TRBD1 on 5 matching bases. The CDR3 loop spans 14 amino acids. Germline-derived CDR1 and CDR2 are MDHEN and SYDVKM. V was clipped by 3 bases and J by 7 bases, with 10 bases between them. The chain's CDR3 is CASSLERGNSPLHF. CDR3 nucleotides: TGTGCCAGCAGTTTGGAAAGGGGAAATTCACCCCTCCACTTT.

The chain joins TRBV19 to TRBJ1-2; D uncertain. V was clipped by 2 bases and J by 4 bases, with 17 bases between them. There are 16 residues in the CDR3. Germline V gene sequence: CDR1 LNHDA, CDR2 SQIVND (reference sequence). For the CDR3, the DNA is TGTGCCAGTAGTATACAGTTTGGCCTCGGGAGCTATGGCTACACCTTC. This translates into CASSIQFGLGSYGYTF.

The V call is TRBV29-1, the J call TRBJ2-5; 7 bases fit TRBD1. V gave up 6 bases and J gave up 2 bases; unmatched junction bases: 3. This CDR3 contains 12 residues. Germline CDR1 is SQVTM and CDR2 is ANQGSEA. The CDR3 DNA sequence: TGCAGCGTCGGGGACAGTCAAGAGACCCAGTACTTC. Protein: CSVGDSQETQYF.

This chain links TRBV28 with TRBJ2-2; TRBD2 agrees at 7 bases. Looked up from germline, CDR1 is MDHEN and CDR2 is SYDVKM. V was pared by 8 bases and J by 2 bases, with 8 bases of the junction left unmatched. The CDR3 spans 15 residues. DNA for the CDR3: TGTGCCAGCGTTTCCCCGGGGGGAAACACCGGGGAGCTGTTTTTT. It specifies CASVSPGGNTGELFF.